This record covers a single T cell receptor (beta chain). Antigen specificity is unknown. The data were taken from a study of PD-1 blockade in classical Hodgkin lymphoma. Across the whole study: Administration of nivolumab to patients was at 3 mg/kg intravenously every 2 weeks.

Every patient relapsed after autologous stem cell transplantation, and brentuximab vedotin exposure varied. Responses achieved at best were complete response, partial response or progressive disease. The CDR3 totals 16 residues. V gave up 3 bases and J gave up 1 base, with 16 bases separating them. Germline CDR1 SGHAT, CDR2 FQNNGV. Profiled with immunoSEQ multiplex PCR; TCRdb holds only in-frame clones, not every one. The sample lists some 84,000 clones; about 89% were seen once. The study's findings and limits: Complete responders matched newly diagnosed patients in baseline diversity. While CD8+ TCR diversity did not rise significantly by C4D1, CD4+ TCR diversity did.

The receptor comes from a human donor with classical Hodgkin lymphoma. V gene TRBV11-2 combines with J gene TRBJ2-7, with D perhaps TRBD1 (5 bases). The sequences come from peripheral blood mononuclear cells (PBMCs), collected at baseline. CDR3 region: CASSFNFQGGSYEQYF. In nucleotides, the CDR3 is TGTGCCAGCAGCTTTAACTTTCAGGGTGGGTCCTACGAGCAGTACTTC.